This passage covers 31 T cell receptor beta chains from one sample sequenced in a study of early T cells in non-severe SARS-CoV-2 infection. TCRdb processed the 5' RACE reads anew with MiXCR; each CDR3 protein has one entry. In the table there are about 58,000 distinct CDR3 sequences, 12% of which are singletons. Material for sequencing was whole blood. The receptors come from an adult who was a healthcare worker with PCR-confirmed SARS-CoV-2 infection or an uninfected control (not recorded which).

The sample holds a few counts of this clonotype. This chain uses TRBV13 with TRBJ1-4, with TRBD1 as a possible D gene (5 bases). Germline V gives CDR1 PRHDT, CDR2 FYEKMQ (reference sequence). The CDR3 runs to 16 residues. V lost 3 bases and J lost 8, with 19 bases in between. This CDR3 reads CASSFRGQGLGEKLFF. The CDR3, as DNA: TGTGCCAGCAGCTTTCGCGGTCAGGGCCTTGGAGAAAAACTGTTTTTT.

This clonotype was recorded a few times. The V call is TRBV20-1, the J call TRBJ2-3, with 8 bases matching TRBD2. The CDR3 is 15 residues long. CDR1 is DFQATT, CDR2 SNEGSKA, per germline (reference sequence). V shed 4 bases and J 7 bases; nucleotides not matched to a gene: 13. The CDR3 sequence is CSAKGVAGLVNTQYF. CDR3 coding DNA: TGCAGTGCTAAAGGGGTAGCGGGATTGGTGAATACGCAGTATTTT.

The chain links TRBV27 to TRBJ1-6; weak D call: TRBD1 (6 bases). V was clipped by 3 bases and J by 2 bases, with 20 bases between them. The CDR3 has 19 amino acids. CDR1 and CDR2 from the germline V gene are MNHEY and SMNVEV (reference sequence). CDR3 DNA sequence: TGTGCCAGCAGTTTCCTTCCGGGGACCGACAGGACCTATAATTCACCCCTCCACTTT. As protein: CASSFLPGTDRTYNSPLHF.

In regard to this clonotype: One end of the junction is discordant with germline, which a read error may explain. V usage is TRBV7-9 and J usage is TRBJ2-7; possibly TRBD1 or TRBD2 for D (6 bases each). Per the germline V gene, CDR1 is SEHNR and CDR2 is FQNEAQ (reference sequence). This CDR3 has 17 residues. CDR3 region: CAGSLPSGDTNSYEQYF. The CDR3 region has the DNA TGTGCCGGCAGCTTACCTTCGGGGGACACCAACTCCTACGAGCAGTACTTT.

The chain has TRBV5-1 and TRBJ2-3; D gene ambiguous. Germline V lookup: CDR1 SGHRS, CDR2 YFSETQ. Deletions cut 3 bases from V and 8 bases from J, with 7 bases between. There are 11 residues in the CDR3. The CDR3 nucleotides read TGCGCCAGCAGCTCGAGTAGTACGCAGTATTTT. Its protein is CASSSSSTQYF.

This clonotype appeared a few times. J is TRBJ2-5 and V is TRBV5-1; unclear D gene. V was trimmed by 0 bases and J by 3 bases, leaving 3 bases between them. Looked up from germline, CDR1 is SGHRS and CDR2 is YFSETQ. This CDR3 is built from 12 residues. CDR3 sequence (DNA): TGCGCCAGCAGCTTGGGTAAAGAGACCCAGTACTTC. It encodes CASSLGKETQYF.

This clonotype appeared many times. The rearrangement joins TRBV11-2 to TRBJ1-2; D may be TRBD1 (6 bases). This CDR3 has 14 amino acids. V was trimmed by 0 bases and J by 2 bases, leaving 7 bases between them. The V gene's germline CDR1 is SGHAT and CDR2 FQNNGV. Here the CDR3 reads CASSLDTGNYGYTF. As DNA, the CDR3 is TGTGCCAGCAGCTTAGACACAGGGAACTATGGCTACACCTTC.

Comments on this clonotype: This may be a read error: a much more frequent sequence differs by one nucleotide. For the CDR3, the DNA is TGTGCCAGCAGCCTGGCCCGGGGGAGGGAGCAGTACTTC. It codes for CASSLARGREQYF. This rearrangement joins TRBV11-2 to TRBJ2-7; the D gene is possibly TRBD2 (6 bases). The CDR3 has 13 residues. Germline-derived CDR1 and CDR2 are SGHAT and FQNNGV. V was shortened by 5 bases and J by 7 bases, with 15 bases between the two germline ends.

The chain employs TRBV11-1 and TRBJ2-1; no definite D call. This CDR3 has 11 residues. Trimming pared 5 bases from V and 9 bases from J, leaving 8 bases between. Looked up from germline, CDR1 is SGHAT and CDR2 is FQDESV (reference sequence). CDR3 nucleotide sequence: TGTGCCAGCAGCCCTTCTTCTGAGCAGTTCTTC. This encodes CASSPSSEQFF.

This clonotype was recorded many times. This chain joins TRBV5-4 and TRBJ2-1, with D perhaps assigned TRBD1 or TRBD2 (5 bases each). Germline loops: CDR1 SGHNT, CDR2 YYREEE (reference sequence). The CDR3 contains 16 residues. The V end lost 0 bases, the J end lost 3 bases, and 13 bases lay between the germline ends. CDR3 coding DNA: TGTGCCAGCAGCTTGGTGCCGGGGACCGTCTACAATGAGCAGTTCTTC. Amino acids: CASSLVPGTVYNEQFF.

This clonotype was observed a few times. The chain joins TRBV12-3 or TRBV12-4 to TRBJ2-3; D tentatively reads TRBD1 or TRBD2 (5 bases each). The length of the CDR3 is 15 residues. Trimming removed 6 bases at V and 6 bases at J, with 19 bases between. The CDR3 loop is CASSRRDRRADTQYF. CDR3 sequence (DNA): TGTGCCAGCAGCCGTCGGGACCGCCGGGCGGATACGCAGTATTTT.

This clonotype was observed a handful of times. The rearrangement uses TRBV6-5 and TRBJ1-1; 11 bases match TRBD1. The CDR3 totals 16 residues. Germline lookup yields CDR1 MNHEY and CDR2 SVGAGI. V lost 4 bases, J lost 3 bases, and 7 bases stayed unmatched. The CDR3: CASSSGTGGVDTEAFF. The CDR3 DNA reads TGTGCCAGCAGTTCAGGGACAGGGGGAGTAGACACTGAAGCTTTCTTT.

This sequence joins TRBV2 and TRBJ1-1; 7 nucleotides align to TRBD1. The germline CDR1 and CDR2 sequences are SNHLY and FYNNEI. This CDR3 region has 13 residues. The junction had 4 bases not matched to a gene; V was cut back by 8 bases and J by 1 base. The CDR3, as DNA: TGTGCCAGCGGGGGACAGTCGAACACTGAAGCTTTCTTT. It is translated as CASGGQSNTEAFF.

This clonotype has at least ten counts. The V call is TRBV10-3, the J call TRBJ2-7; TRBD2 might be the D (6 bases). With 6 bases removed from V and 0 bases from J, the gap between germline ends came to 12 bases. The CDR3 loop spans 14 amino acids. The germline V gene encodes CDR1 ENHRY and CDR2 SYGVKD. The CDR3 DNA reads TGTGCCATCAGATCCGACGGGAGCTCCTACGAGCAGTACTTC. Amino acids: CAIRSDGSSYEQYF.

This clonotype was detected a few times. V usage is TRBV3-1 and J usage is TRBJ2-1; the D is unclear. Trimming cost V 3 bases and J 4 bases, with 7 bases left between them. CDR3 size: 13 residues. Looked up from germline, CDR1 is LGHDT and CDR2 is YNNKEL (reference sequence). Written as DNA, the CDR3 is TGTGCCAGCAGCCACCTTAATTACAATGAGCAGTTCTTC. Encoded protein: CASSHLNYNEQFF.

Only a few counts were recorded for this clonotype. The chain couples TRBV7-3 to TRBJ2-1, with a weak D call TRBD2 (6 bases). There are 15 residues in the CDR3. CDR1 is SGHTA, CDR2 FQGTGA, per germline. Trimming removed 0 bases from V and 7 bases from J, with 13 bases in between. As DNA, the CDR3 is TGTGCCAGCAGCTTAACAGGGGAGGACTTAAATGAGCAGTTCTTC. It yields the protein CASSLTGEDLNEQFF.

This chain joins TRBV2 and TRBJ2-1; D uncertain. Looked up from germline, CDR1 is SNHLY and CDR2 is FYNNEI. The length of the CDR3 is 15 residues. V lost 5 bases and J lost 0, with 11 bases in between. CDR3 amino acids: CASSYSSSSYNEQFF. CDR3 DNA: TGTGCCAGCAGTTACAGTTCGAGCTCCTACAATGAGCAGTTCTTC.

This clonotype was picked up many times. V gene TRBV3-1 combines with J gene TRBJ2-1; D is possibly TRBD2 (6 bases). Germline lookup yields CDR1 LGHDT and CDR2 YNNKEL (reference sequence). The V end was cut by 2 bases, the J end by 4 bases, with 12 bases between. This CDR3 spans 15 amino acids. The CDR3 DNA reads as TGTGCCAGCAGCCAAAGTAGGACTACATACAATGAGCAGTTCTTC. It translates to CASSQSRTTYNEQFF.

In its sample, this clonotype was seen a few times. This chain links TRBV9 with TRBJ1-3; D is unclear. Trimming shortened V by 3 bases and J by 0 bases, and 10 bases separated the two germline ends. The CDR3 contains 15 residues. From germline, CDR1 is SGDLS and CDR2 YYNGEE. The CDR3 loop reads CASSGRQVSGNTIYF. For the CDR3, the DNA is TGTGCCAGCAGCGGACGTCAAGTCTCTGGAAACACCATATATTTT.

This clonotype has ten or more counts. This chain connects TRBV29-1 to TRBJ2-4; 9 nucleotides agree with TRBD2. V gave up 3 bases and J gave up 6 bases; unmatched junction bases: 6. The CDR3 is made up of 14 amino acids. Germline CDR1 is SQVTM and CDR2 is ANQGSEA. The CDR3, as DNA: TGCAGCGTTGATGCGGGAGGGGGGAGAAACATTCAGTACTTC. It yields the protein CSVDAGGGRNIQYF.

Many counts were recorded for this clonotype. The CDR3 coding sequence is TGTGCCAGCAGCCCGGTGGGCAATGAGCAGTTCTTC. Translating gives CASSPVGNEQFF. The rearrangement uses TRBV7-2 and TRBJ2-1; D is undetermined. The CDR3 has 12 residues. Germline V CDR1 and CDR2: SGHTA, FQGNSA. V was trimmed by 5 bases and J by 6 bases, leaving 8 bases between them.

The CDR3 loop reads CASSLTSGRTETQYF. In nucleotides, the CDR3 is TGTGCCAGCAGTTTAACTAGCGGGAGGACGGAGACCCAGTACTTC. The chain employs TRBV28 and TRBJ2-5, with 12 bases lining up with TRBD2. Losses at the gene ends were 2 bases for V and 5 bases for J; bases not matched to a gene: 3. This CDR3 is 15 amino acids long. In germline, CDR1 is MDHEN, CDR2 SYDVKM.

This clonotype was recorded at least ten times. The chain joins TRBV7-9 to TRBJ1-5, with D possibly TRBD1 on 5 matching bases. Germline lookup yields CDR1 SEHNR and CDR2 FQNEAQ (reference sequence). This CDR3 has 14 amino acids. Deletions cut 8 bases from V and 4 bases from J, with 15 bases between. In DNA, the CDR3 is TGTGCCAGCCAGGATATGGGGGGGAATCAGCCCCAGCATTTT. Its translation is CASQDMGGNQPQHF.

The chain links TRBV29-1 to TRBJ2-3; possibly TRBD2 for D (6 bases). This CDR3 has 12 amino acids. Germline loops: CDR1 SQVTM, CDR2 ANQGSEA. Trimming cost V 4 bases and J 2 bases, with 7 bases left between them. The CDR3 DNA sequence: TGCAGCGTTGGACTAGACACAGATACGCAGTATTTT. It encodes CSVGLDTDTQYF.

This clonotype was seen a handful of times. CDR3 DNA: TGTGCCAGCAGCCTGACAGACCGAGGGGATAGGGGCTACACCTTC. Amino acid sequence: CASSLTDRGDRGYTF. The rearrangement uses TRBV5-4 and TRBJ1-2; D may be TRBD1 (5 bases). Per the germline V gene, CDR1 is SGHNT and CDR2 is YYREEE (reference sequence). CDR3 length: 15 residues. Between the trimmed V and J ends, which lost 4 bases and 8 bases, there was a span of 21 bases.

This clonotype was counted at least ten times. This chain joins TRBV10-3 and TRBJ1-1; D gene unclear. The V gene lost 4 bases and the J gene lost 1 base, with 7 bases spanning the gap. Germline V lookup: CDR1 ENHRY, CDR2 SYGVKD. The CDR3 has 13 residues. CDR3 sequence reads: CAISVLGNTEAFF. CDR3 nucleotide sequence: TGTGCCATCAGTGTGTTAGGGAACACTGAAGCTTTCTTT.

This clonotype appeared a few times. The chain is built from TRBV28 and TRBJ2-3, with 14 bases matching TRBD2. Unmatched junction bases numbered 17, after V lost 6 bases and J lost 9 bases. Germline V gene data show CDR1 as MDHEN and CDR2 as SYDVKM. The CDR3 has 18 amino acids. In DNA, the CDR3 is TGTGCCAGCAGCCATTCGGGACTAGCGGGAGTCGTGGGCTTGACGCAGTATTTT. Residues: CASSHSGLAGVVGLTQYF.

In this sample, this clonotype turned up a few times. The V and J genes are TRBV9 and TRBJ1-2, with D possibly being TRBD1 (6 bases). The germline V and J ends were trimmed by 3 bases and 10 bases, with 13 bases remaining between them. The CDR3 spans 12 residues. Per germline, CDR1 SGDLS and CDR2 YYNGEE. This CDR3 reads CASSATGTSYTF. DNA of the CDR3: TGTGCCAGCAGCGCAACCGGGACATCCTACACCTTC.

The J gene is TRBJ2-1, the V gene TRBV29-1; 10 nucleotides line up with TRBD2. The CDR3 totals 13 residues. With V trimmed by 7 bases and J by 5 bases, 5 bases remained unmatched. CDR1 is SQVTM, CDR2 ANQGSEA, per germline. CDR3 sequence: CSDRTSGNNEQFF. The CDR3 DNA reads TGCAGCGATCGGACTAGCGGAAACAATGAGCAGTTCTTC.

The table lists this clonotype with many counts. The chain combines TRBV20-1 with TRBJ2-7, with D tentatively TRBD2 (7 bases). Trimming removed 2 bases from V and 3 bases from J, with 14 bases in between. The germline gives CDR1 DFQATT, CDR2 SNEGSKA (reference sequence). This CDR3 is 14 amino acids long. Here the CDR3 reads CSARRGEGNYEQYF. CDR3 nucleotide sequence: TGCAGTGCTAGAAGGGGGGAGGGAAACTACGAGCAGTACTTC.

This clonotype was seen repeatedly, ten times or more. This chain uses TRBV3-1 with TRBJ1-2, with D unclear. Germline V CDR1 and CDR2: LGHDT, YNNKEL (reference sequence). With 5 bases removed from V and 9 bases from J, the gap between germline ends came to 16 bases. The CDR3 sequence is 13 residues long. CDR3 DNA sequence: TGTGCCAGCAGCTCCAACGCCGAATCGCGCTACACCTTC. It encodes CASSSNAESRYTF.